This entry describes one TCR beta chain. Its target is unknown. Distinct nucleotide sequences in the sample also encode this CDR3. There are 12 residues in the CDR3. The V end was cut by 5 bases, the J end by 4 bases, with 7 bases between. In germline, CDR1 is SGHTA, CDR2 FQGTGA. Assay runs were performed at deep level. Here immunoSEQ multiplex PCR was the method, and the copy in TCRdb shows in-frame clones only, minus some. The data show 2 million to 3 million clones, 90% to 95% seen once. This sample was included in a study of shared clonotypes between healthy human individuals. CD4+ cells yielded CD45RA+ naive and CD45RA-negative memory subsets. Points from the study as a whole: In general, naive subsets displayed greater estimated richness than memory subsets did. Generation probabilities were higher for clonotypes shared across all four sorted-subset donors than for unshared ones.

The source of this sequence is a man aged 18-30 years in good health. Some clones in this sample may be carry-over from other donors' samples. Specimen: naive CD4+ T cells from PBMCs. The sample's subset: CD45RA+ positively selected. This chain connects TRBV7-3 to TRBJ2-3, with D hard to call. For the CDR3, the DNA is TGTGCCAGCAGCCCTGGCCCAGATACGCAGTATTTT. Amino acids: CASSPGPDTQYF.